This T cell receptor beta chain was found in a study of cytomegalovirus exposure and HLA in healthy donors. About the study: Earlier results showed roughly 120 million unique TCR beta sequences derived from approximately 170 million T cells. Among the 398 genotyped donors, over 70% were placed in the Caucasian-associated ancestry cluster. Study results and caveats: Earlier analysis looked at TCR beta V segments, and most were productive about 90% or about 30% of the time. TCR beta V- and J-gene trimming was later associated with a missense DCLRE1C variant.

Amplification used 60 Vbeta primers and 13 Jbeta primers. The method was immunoSEQ multiplex PCR; TCRdb's version includes in-frame clones alone and lacks a portion of them. The sample consists of roughly 150,000 clones, around four fifths of them appearing once. Regarding this clone: Its matching antigen is unknown.

CDR3 size: 17 residues. Germline CDR1 is MGHDK and CDR2 is SYGVNS. The V and J ends lost 5 bases and 0 bases respectively, with 20 bases between them. The gene calls are TRBV25-1 and TRBJ2-7, with TRBD2 as a possible D gene (6 bases). The source material was PBMCs. This receptor was identified in a man aged 30 to 39 in good health. CDR3 sequence: CASSTLSGTGSSYEQYF. The CDR3 nucleotides are TGTGCCAGCAGTACACTCTCCGGGACTGGGAGCTCCTACGAGCAGTACTTC.